The 3 T cell receptor beta chains given below trace back to one sample, sequenced in a study of T cell changes during pregnancy in multiple sclerosis. Clones were read by immunoSEQ multiplex PCR, and TCRdb kept only the in-frame ones, dropping some. The table has around 95,000 clones, about 93% seen once; the top ten hold around 1.7%. The starting material was peripheral blood, obtained after pregnancy. The receptor set was obtained from a female donor in good health, enrolled as a control in a pregnancy study.

The chain recombines TRBV25-1 with TRBJ1-4, with D tentatively TRBD1 (5 bases). V lost 4 bases and J 10 bases, leaving 19 bases between the germline ends. The CDR3 spans 15 residues. From germline, CDR1 is MGHDK and CDR2 SYGVNS. CDR3 sequence (DNA): TGTGCCAGCAGTGGCACGGACGGCCCTCAGGGAAAACTGTTTTTT. Its protein is CASSGTDGPQGKLFF. The whole variable domain, filled in from reference TRBV25-1 and TRBJ1-4, reads EADIYQTPRYLVIGTGKKITLECSQTMGHDKMYWYQQDPGMELHLIHYSYGVNSTEKGDLSSESTVSRIRTEHFPLTLESARPSHTSQYLCASSGTDGPQGKLFFGSGTQLSVL.

The chain uses TRBV28 and TRBJ2-2, with a weak D call TRBD1 (5 bases). The ends were cut back, 3 bases at V and 4 bases at J, with 18 bases in the middle. Germline V gene sequence: CDR1 MDHEN, CDR2 SYDVKM. The CDR3 is made up of 17 amino acids. CDR3 in DNA: TGTGCCAGCAGTTTGTCAAAGTGGGGCACTGGCACCGGGGAGCTGTTTTTT. This gives the protein CASSLSKWGTGTGELFF.

The chain joins TRBV30 to TRBJ1-5, with 8 bases that match TRBD1. With 5 bases clipped from V and 4 bases from J, the junction kept 13 bases outside the gene matches. The CDR3 spans 16 residues. The germline V gene has CDR1 GTSNPN and CDR2 SVGIG (reference sequence). The CDR3 region has the DNA TGTGCCTGGTCTAGGGACAGGACAGGACTAAATCAGCCCCAGCATTTT. Its translation is CAWSRDRTGLNQPQHF.